These 30 T cell receptor beta chains share one sample of origin, sequenced in a study of T cell repertoires in cytomegalovirus infection. TCRdb re-called the reads with MiXCR, one entry per CDR3 protein. Among fewer than 550,000 distinct CDR3 sequences listed, 16% were seen once. The source material was CD8+ T cells from PBMCs. The receptors were gathered from a human donor in good health (CMV status not recorded). Some clones in this sample may be carry-over from other donors' samples.

The chain combines TRBV6-5 with TRBJ2-7; a weak D match, TRBD1 (7 bases). This CDR3 contains 12 residues. Per germline, CDR1 MNHEY and CDR2 SVGAGI. Trimming pared 8 bases from V and 1 base from J, leaving 9 bases between. Here the CDR3 reads CASQGGSYEQYF. In DNA, the CDR3 is TGTGCCAGCCAGGGGGGATCCTACGAGCAGTACTTC.

This clonotype was counted ten times or more. This chain uses TRBV30 with TRBJ2-7; either TRBD1 or TRBD2 may fit D (5 bases each). CDR1 is GTSNPN, CDR2 SVGIG, per germline (reference sequence). The CDR3 spans 17 residues. Trimming left V 0 bases short and J 2 bases short, with 20 bases between. In nucleotides, the CDR3 is TGTGCCTGGAGTGTACGAGGGTCAGGGTGGGGACCCTACGAGCAGTACTTC. It specifies CAWSVRGSGWGPYEQYF.

There are a few counts of this clonotype. The chain employs TRBV7-9 and TRBJ1-2; TRBD1 matches 8 bases. The CDR3 is made up of 16 amino acids. Germline V gene lookup returns CDR1 SEHNR and CDR2 FQNEAQ (reference sequence). With V trimmed by 6 bases and J by 2 bases, 11 bases remained unmatched. CDR3 residues: CASSSYGTGGNYGYTF. CDR3 sequence (DNA): TGTGCCAGCAGTTCTTACGGGACAGGTGGGAACTATGGCTACACCTTC.

This clonotype was seen at least ten times. The chain uses TRBV11-2 and TRBJ2-5; D unresolved. CDR3 size: 17 residues. The germline CDR1 and CDR2 sequences are SGHAT and FQNNGV. Deletions cut 0 bases from V and 1 base from J, with 15 bases between. The CDR3 region is CASSLDQVWDLQETQYF. CDR3 in DNA: TGTGCCAGCAGCTTAGATCAAGTTTGGGATCTCCAAGAGACCCAGTACTTC.

This clonotype has ten or more counts. This chain joins TRBV10-3 and TRBJ2-7, with 8 positions matching TRBD1. CDR1 and CDR2 from the germline V gene are ENHRY and SYGVKD. The CDR3 contains 12 residues. V lost 10 bases, J lost 2 bases, and 4 bases stayed unmatched. CDR3 in amino acids: CATGTGAYEQYF. CDR3 bases: TGTGCCACCGGGACAGGAGCCTACGAGCAGTACTTC.

The gene calls are TRBV9 and TRBJ1-5, with unresolved D. Deletions cut 1 base from V and 3 bases from J, with 11 bases between. In germline, CDR1 is SGDLS, CDR2 YYNGEE. The CDR3 is 15 amino acids. The CDR3 sequence is CASSVSGGLNQPQHF. CDR3 bases: TGTGCCAGCAGCGTAAGTGGAGGGCTCAATCAGCCCCAGCATTTT.

V is TRBV15 and J is TRBJ2-3; 7 bases map to TRBD1. The germline V gene has CDR1 LNHNV and CDR2 YYDKDF (reference sequence). Trimming cost V 5 bases and J 0 bases; bases outside gene matches: 8. This CDR3 has 16 residues. CDR3 coding DNA: TGTGCCACCAGCCTCCCCACAGGGGCCAGCACAGATACGCAGTATTTT. Protein: CATSLPTGASTDTQYF.

The chain joins TRBV7-9 to TRBJ1-6; TRBD1 might be the D (6 bases). The ends were cut back, 5 bases at V and 14 bases at J, with 16 bases in the middle. Germline V lookup: CDR1 SEHNR, CDR2 FQNEAQ (reference sequence). The CDR3 extends over 13 amino acids. The CDR3, as DNA: TGTGCCAGCAGCAGAGGGGGAAACGGGGCCCTCCACTTT. Protein: CASSRGGNGALHF.

This chain links TRBV5-6 with TRBJ2-1; no reliable D call. CDR1 is SGHDT, CDR2 YYEEEE, per germline. Deletions cut 0 bases from V and 0 bases from J, with 7 bases between. The CDR3 covers 15 residues. CDR3 coding DNA: TGTGCCAGCAGCTTGGGGGTCTTCTCCTACAATGAGCAGTTCTTC. Amino acid sequence: CASSLGVFSYNEQFF.

This clonotype turned up a few times. V is TRBV6-8 and J is TRBJ1-4; TRBD1 is a possible D gene (5 bases). Germline V gene lookup returns CDR1 MNHGY and CDR2 SAAAGT. V shed 5 bases and J shed 8 bases, with 21 bases lying between them. CDR3 length: 16 residues. The CDR3 is CASSADLEGLGEKLFF. The CDR3 region has the DNA TGTGCCAGCAGTGCAGACCTCGAGGGGCTTGGGGAAAAACTGTTTTTT.

This clonotype occurred many times. The rearrangement uses TRBV12-3 or TRBV12-4 and TRBJ1-3, with 8 bases aligning to TRBD1. V dropped 4 bases and J dropped 5; count of bases not matched to a gene: 4. The CDR3 extends over 14 amino acids. CDR3 nucleotides: TGTGCCAGCAGTTCGGGGACAGGCCGAAACACCATATATTTT. It yields the protein CASSSGTGRNTIYF.

This clonotype was seen more than once but under ten times. As DNA, the CDR3 is TGCAGTGCTCTTGCTAGCGGGATCAAAGAGGCCAAAAACATTCAGTACTTC. Protein: CSALASGIKEAKNIQYF. This chain connects TRBV20-1 to TRBJ2-4, with TRBD2 identical over 9 bases. V was clipped by 5 bases and J by 1 base; unmatched bases: 12. Germline CDR1 and CDR2: DFQATT and SNEGSKA (reference sequence). The CDR3 is 17 amino acids.

This clonotype was seen many times. V gene TRBV19 combines with J gene TRBJ2-1, with D perhaps matching TRBD1 or TRBD2 (6 bases each). CDR3 size: 15 residues. The germline CDR1 and CDR2 sequences are LNHDA and SQIVND (reference sequence). The V and J ends lost 2 bases and 7 bases respectively, with 15 bases between them. In nucleotides, the CDR3 is TGTGCCAGTAGTATAAGGGGGGAACCCAAGAATGAGCAGTTCTTC. This sequence encodes CASSIRGEPKNEQFF.

This rearrangement joins TRBV6-1 to TRBJ2-1; 11 nucleotides agree with TRBD2. Germline trimming cut 0 bases from V and 7 bases from J; bases unmatched to any gene: 11. The CDR3 has 18 amino acids. CDR1 is MNHNS and CDR2 is SASEGT in the germline V gene. This chain's CDR3 is CASSEAGLAGGGGNEQFF. DNA for the CDR3: TGTGCCAGCAGTGAAGCGGGTCTAGCGGGAGGAGGGGGGAATGAGCAGTTCTTC.

This clonotype was picked up many times. This rearrangement joins TRBV7-9 to TRBJ2-1; D gene unclear. The CDR3 sequence is 14 residues long. Trimming stripped 0 bases from V and 7 bases from J, with 10 bases between. Germline V lookup: CDR1 SEHNR, CDR2 FQNEAQ (reference sequence). The CDR3 loop reads CASSLASSLNEQFF. CDR3 in DNA: TGTGCCAGCAGCTTAGCATCTAGTCTGAATGAGCAGTTCTTC.

This chain uses TRBV20-1 with TRBJ2-7; TRBD2 agrees at 7 bases. Looked up from germline, CDR1 is DFQATT and CDR2 is SNEGSKA (reference sequence). The CDR3 extends over 14 amino acids. The V segment lost 6 bases and the J segment 0 bases; nucleotides outside the gene matches: 8. CDR3 bases: TGCAGTGCAAAAAGAGCGGGGTACTCCTACGAGCAGTACTTC. Translating it yields CSAKRAGYSYEQYF.

This clonotype was seen only a few times. The rearrangement uses TRBV5-1 and TRBJ1-2; 9 nucleotides align to TRBD1. Trimming took 4 bases from V and 6 from J; bases not matched to a gene: 10. The CDR3 sequence is 15 residues long. Per germline, CDR1 SGHRS and CDR2 YFSETQ. The CDR3 coding sequence is TGCGCCAGCAGCCAACCGGGACAGGGATTAAATGGCTACACCTTC. Encoded protein: CASSQPGQGLNGYTF.

This clonotype was seen repeatedly, ten times or more. The rearrangement joins TRBV7-2 to TRBJ1-1; no clear D. Germline assignment: CDR1 SGHTA and CDR2 FQGNSA. V was pared by 3 bases and J by 0 bases, with 8 bases between. There are 14 residues in the CDR3. As DNA, the CDR3 is TGTGCCAGCAGCTTTGACCGGCTGAACACTGAAGCTTTCTTT. Translation: CASSFDRLNTEAFF.

CDR3 protein: CASSVTTMNTEAFF. The DNA of the CDR3 is TGTGCCAGCAGTGTAACAACAATGAACACTGAAGCTTTCTTT. The chain has TRBV6-4 and TRBJ1-1; no firm D call. V dropped 4 bases and J dropped 0 bases, with 9 bases sitting between them. CDR1 is MRHNA, CDR2 SNTAGT, per germline. The CDR3 covers 14 residues.

CDR3 region: CASSVPGPGGYTF. CDR3 DNA: TGTGCCAGCAGTGTACCGGGCCCGGGCGGCTACACCTTC. V gene TRBV6-1 combines with J gene TRBJ1-2; D call uncertain. This CDR3 is 13 amino acids long. CDR1 and CDR2 (germline): MNHNS, SASEGT. V was clipped by 4 bases and J by 8 bases, with 14 bases between them.

This clonotype was seen repeatedly, ten times or more. V usage is TRBV7-6 and J usage is TRBJ2-2, with D perhaps TRBD2 (5 bases). V shed 6 bases and J shed 1 base, with 15 bases lying between them. This CDR3 spans 16 amino acids. The germline V gene has CDR1 SGHVS and CDR2 FNYEAQ. CDR3 DNA sequence: TGTGCCAGCAGTCTAGGGCGCGGGCGGAACACCGGGGAGCTGTTTTTT. This translates into CASSLGRGRNTGELFF.

Many counts were recorded for this clonotype. The V and J genes are TRBV28 and TRBJ2-1, with D perhaps TRBD1 or TRBD2 (5 bases each). This CDR3 contains 18 residues. Germline V gene sequence: CDR1 MDHEN, CDR2 SYDVKM. V lost 0 bases to trimming and J lost 7 bases, with 22 bases between them. Here the CDR3 reads CASSLWQGSRDAENEQFF. CDR3 sequence (DNA): TGTGCCAGCAGTTTATGGCAGGGTTCCCGGGATGCAGAGAATGAGCAGTTCTTC. Full variable domain (remainder filled in from reference TRBV28 and TRBJ2-1): DVKVTQSSRYLVKRTGEKVFLECVQDMDHENMFWYRQDPGLGLRLIYFSYDVKMKEKGDIPEGYSVSREKKERFSLILESASTNQTSMYLCASSLWQGSRDAENEQFFGPGTRLTVL.

This clonotype was seen repeatedly, ten times or more. V is TRBV7-9 and J is TRBJ1-1, with TRBD1 matching over 12 bases. This CDR3 comprises 19 residues. The germline V gene encodes CDR1 SEHNR and CDR2 FQNEAQ (reference sequence). V trimming: 3 bases; J trimming: 3 bases; junction bases outside the gene matches: 14. CDR3 protein: CASSFWDRGQGSLDTEAFF. The DNA for the CDR3 is TGTGCCAGCAGCTTCTGGGACAGGGGGCAAGGAAGTTTGGACACTGAAGCTTTCTTT.

This clonotype was counted only a few times. This chain connects TRBV10-3 to TRBJ1-5; 8 positions agree with TRBD1. V gave up 11 bases and J gave up 4 bases; unmatched junction bases: 10. This CDR3 spans 14 amino acids. Looked up from germline, CDR1 is ENHRY and CDR2 is SYGVKD. This CDR3 is CASTPTGVNQPQHF. CDR3 nucleotides: TGTGCCTCAACCCCGACAGGGGTGAATCAGCCCCAGCATTTT.

The chain recombines TRBV5-8 with TRBJ1-4; 7 bases map to TRBD1. The V gene end was trimmed by 5 bases and the J gene end by 2 bases; junction bases not matched to a gene: 6. Germline CDR1 is SGHTS and CDR2 is YDEGEE. The length of the CDR3 is 15 residues. CDR3 protein: CASSFYRGTNEKLFF. The DNA for the CDR3 is TGTGCCAGCAGTTTTTACAGGGGCACTAATGAAAAACTGTTTTTT.

This clonotype was counted many times. The V gene is TRBV24-1, the J gene TRBJ2-3; TRBD2 aligns across 10 bases. This CDR3 comprises 16 residues. Germline V gives CDR1 KGHDR, CDR2 SFDVKD. V lost 1 base and J lost 3; bases outside the gene matches: 3. CDR3 amino acids: CATSDFLAGATDTQYF. DNA of the CDR3: TGTGCCACCAGTGATTTTCTAGCGGGAGCTACAGATACGCAGTATTTT.

This clonotype has only a few counts. V gene TRBV6-6 combines with J gene TRBJ1-3; D call uncertain. CDR3 length: 11 residues. The ends were cut back, 7 bases at V and 10 bases at J, with 11 bases in the middle. Germline loops: CDR1 MNHNY, CDR2 SVGAGI (reference sequence). The CDR3 bases are TGTGCCAGCATCCAACAAGGGACCATATATTTT. Encoded protein: CASIQQGTIYF.

The chain couples TRBV27 to TRBJ2-7; a possible D gene is TRBD2 (7 bases). The CDR3 is 15 amino acids. V was pared by 0 bases and J by 4 bases, with 13 bases between. Germline loops: CDR1 MNHEY, CDR2 SMNVEV (reference sequence). The CDR3, as DNA: TGTGCCAGCAGTTTATCGGCGGGGGCGGGGTACGAGCAGTACTTC. Protein product: CASSLSAGAGYEQYF.

This clonotype was seen ten or more times. This chain uses TRBV11-2 with TRBJ2-3, with 8 positions matching TRBD2. The CDR3 is 17 residues long. Per germline, CDR1 SGHAT and CDR2 FQNNGV. V lost 5 bases, J lost 4 bases, and 14 bases stayed unmatched. CDR3 in amino acids: CASSPALYGGAADTQYF. The DNA for the CDR3 is TGTGCCAGCAGCCCCGCCCTGTACGGGGGGGCAGCAGATACGCAGTATTTT.

This clonotype was seen a handful of times. The V and J genes are TRBV5-5 and TRBJ2-1, with D possibly being TRBD2 (5 bases). Trimming removed 0 bases at V and 5 bases at J, with 6 bases between. Germline loops: CDR1 SGHKS, CDR2 YYEKEE (reference sequence). The CDR3 extends over 13 amino acids. Here the CDR3 DNA reads TGTGCCAGCAGCTTGGCTAGCCACAATGAGCAGTTCTTC. Translation: CASSLASHNEQFF.